This T cell receptor (beta chain) was recorded in a study of response to subunit inactivated influenza vaccine. In TCRdb, the RT-PCR reads were re-called with MiXCR into one record per CDR3 protein. The data contain around 570,000 distinct CDR3 sequences, 11% of them seen just once; the ten biggest clones take up 9.5% to 11%. CDR3 length: 17 residues. V dropped 3 bases and J dropped 3; count of bases not matched to a gene: 6. Study outcomes and limitations: There was a suggestion from the authors that each seasonal influenza vaccination recruits few new T cells.

In the case of this clonotype: Its matching antigen is unknown.

The same sample was also studied in work on T cells expressing NK-cell markers. Turning to that study: cDNA encoding TCR beta was synthesized via 5'RACE template switching incorporating UMIs. Topping the CD3+CD56-NKG2C+ fraction as well were these clonotypes, in a few donors. Uncertainty persisted over the HCMV specificity of expanded NKG2C+ T cell clones.

The sample in question was PBMCs from blood, obtained on the day of vaccination. The sequence was obtained from a man between 50 and 59 years old who received an inactivated influenza vaccine. The chain has TRBV12-3 or TRBV12-4 and TRBJ2-6; 9 positions match TRBD2. CDR3 coding DNA: TGTGCCAGCAGTTTTCGGCGGGGGGGCAGTGGGGCCAACGTCCTGACTTTC. Its translation: CASSFRRGGSGANVLTF.